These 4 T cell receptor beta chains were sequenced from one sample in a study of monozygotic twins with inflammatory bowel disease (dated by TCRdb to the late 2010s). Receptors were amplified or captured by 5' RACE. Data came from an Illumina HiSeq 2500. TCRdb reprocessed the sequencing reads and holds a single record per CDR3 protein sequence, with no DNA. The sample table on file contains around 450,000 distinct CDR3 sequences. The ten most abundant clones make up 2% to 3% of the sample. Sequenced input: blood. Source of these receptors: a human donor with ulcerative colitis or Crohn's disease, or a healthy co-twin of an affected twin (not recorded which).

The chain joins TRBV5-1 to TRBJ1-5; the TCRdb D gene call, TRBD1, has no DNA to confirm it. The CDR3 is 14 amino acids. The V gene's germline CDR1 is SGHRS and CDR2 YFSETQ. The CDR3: CASSPQGIGQPQHF. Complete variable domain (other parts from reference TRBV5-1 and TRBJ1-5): KAGVTQTPRYLIKTRGQQVTLSCSPISGHRSVSWYQQTPGQGLQFLFEYFSETQRNKGNFPGRFSGRQFSNSRSEMNVSTLELGDSALYLCASSPQGIGQPQHFGDGTRLSIL.

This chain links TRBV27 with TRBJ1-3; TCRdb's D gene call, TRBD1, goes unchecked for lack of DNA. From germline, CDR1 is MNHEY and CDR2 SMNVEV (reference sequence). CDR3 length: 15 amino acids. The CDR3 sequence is CASSPAGTTGNTIYF.

CDR3 sequence reads: CASSLGFPPHEQYF. This chain connects TRBV7-8 to TRBJ2-7; checking the TCRdb D call of TRBD1 is not possible without DNA. Per germline, CDR1 SGHVS and CDR2 FQNEAQ. CDR3 length equals 14 residues.

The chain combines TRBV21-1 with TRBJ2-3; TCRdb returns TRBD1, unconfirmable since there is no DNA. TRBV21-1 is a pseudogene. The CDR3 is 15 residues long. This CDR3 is CASSKDRDNTDTQYF.